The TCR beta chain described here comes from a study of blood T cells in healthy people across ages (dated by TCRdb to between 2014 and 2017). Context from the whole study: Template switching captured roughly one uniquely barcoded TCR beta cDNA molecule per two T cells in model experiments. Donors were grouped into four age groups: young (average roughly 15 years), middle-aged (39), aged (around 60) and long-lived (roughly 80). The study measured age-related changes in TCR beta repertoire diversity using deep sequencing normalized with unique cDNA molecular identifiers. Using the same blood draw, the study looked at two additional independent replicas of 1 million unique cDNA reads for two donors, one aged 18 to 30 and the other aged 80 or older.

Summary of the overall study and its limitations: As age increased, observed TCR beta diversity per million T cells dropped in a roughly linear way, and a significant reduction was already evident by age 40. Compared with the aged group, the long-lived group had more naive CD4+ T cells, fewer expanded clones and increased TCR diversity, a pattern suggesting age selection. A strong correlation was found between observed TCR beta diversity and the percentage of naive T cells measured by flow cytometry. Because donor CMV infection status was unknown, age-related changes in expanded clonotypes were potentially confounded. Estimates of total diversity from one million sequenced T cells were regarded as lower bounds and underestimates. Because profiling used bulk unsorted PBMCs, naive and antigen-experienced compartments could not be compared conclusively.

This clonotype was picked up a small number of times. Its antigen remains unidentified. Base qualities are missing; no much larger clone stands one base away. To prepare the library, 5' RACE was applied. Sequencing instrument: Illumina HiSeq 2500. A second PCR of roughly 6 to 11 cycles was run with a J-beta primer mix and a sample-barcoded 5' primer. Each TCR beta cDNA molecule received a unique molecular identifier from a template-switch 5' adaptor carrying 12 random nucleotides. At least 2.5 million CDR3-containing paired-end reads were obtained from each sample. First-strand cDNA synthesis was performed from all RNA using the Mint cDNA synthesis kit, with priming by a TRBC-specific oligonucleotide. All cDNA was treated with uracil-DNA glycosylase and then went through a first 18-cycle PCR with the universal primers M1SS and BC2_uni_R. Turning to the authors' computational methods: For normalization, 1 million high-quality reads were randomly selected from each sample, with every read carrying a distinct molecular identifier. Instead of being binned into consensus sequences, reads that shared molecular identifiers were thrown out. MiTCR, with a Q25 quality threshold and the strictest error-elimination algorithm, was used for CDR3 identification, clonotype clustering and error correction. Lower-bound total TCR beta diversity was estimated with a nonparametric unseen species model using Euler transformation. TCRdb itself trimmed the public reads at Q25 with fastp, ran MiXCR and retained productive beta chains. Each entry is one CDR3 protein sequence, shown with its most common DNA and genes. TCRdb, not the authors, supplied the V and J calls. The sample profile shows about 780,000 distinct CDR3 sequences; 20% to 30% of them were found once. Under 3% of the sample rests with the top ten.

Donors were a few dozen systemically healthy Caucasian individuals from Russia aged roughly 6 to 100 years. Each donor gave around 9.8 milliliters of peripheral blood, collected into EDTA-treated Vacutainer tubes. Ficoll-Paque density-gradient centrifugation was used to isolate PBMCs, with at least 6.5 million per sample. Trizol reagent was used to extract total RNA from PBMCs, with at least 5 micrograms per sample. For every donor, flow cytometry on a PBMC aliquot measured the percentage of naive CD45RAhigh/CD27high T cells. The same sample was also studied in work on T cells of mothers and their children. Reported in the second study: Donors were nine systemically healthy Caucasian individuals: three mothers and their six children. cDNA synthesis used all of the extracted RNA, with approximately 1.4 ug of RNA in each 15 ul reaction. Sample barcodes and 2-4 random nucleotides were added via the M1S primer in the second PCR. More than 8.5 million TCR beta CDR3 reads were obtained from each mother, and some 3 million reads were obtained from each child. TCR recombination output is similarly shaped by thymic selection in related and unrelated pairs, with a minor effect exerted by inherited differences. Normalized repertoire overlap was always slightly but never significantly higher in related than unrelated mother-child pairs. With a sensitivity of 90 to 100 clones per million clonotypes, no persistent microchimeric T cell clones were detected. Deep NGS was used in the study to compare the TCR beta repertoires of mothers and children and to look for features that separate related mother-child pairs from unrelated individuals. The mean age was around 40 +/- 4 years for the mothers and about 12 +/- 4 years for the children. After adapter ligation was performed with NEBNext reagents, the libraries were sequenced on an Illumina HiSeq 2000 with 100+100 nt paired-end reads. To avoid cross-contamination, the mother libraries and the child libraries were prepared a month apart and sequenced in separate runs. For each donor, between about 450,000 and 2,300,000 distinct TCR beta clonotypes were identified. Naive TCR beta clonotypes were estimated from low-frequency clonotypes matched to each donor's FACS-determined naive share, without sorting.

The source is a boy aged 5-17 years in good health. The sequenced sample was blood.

CDR3 reads: CASRDSGTGVWGYTF. In nucleotide form, the sequence is TGTGCCAGCAGAGACTCCGGGACAGGGGTGTGGGGCTACACCTTC. This chain joins TRBV6-6 to TRBJ1-2; 10 middle bases align to TRBD1. The CDR3 runs 15 residues from the cysteine to the phenylalanine. Kept here is only the CDR3 DNA, which spans 45 bases and is read in frame from base 1. CDR1 and CDR2 are drawn from the germline V gene (reference sequence): MNHNY, SVGAGI. V and J are trimmed by 6 bases and 8 bases, and the gene matches miss 12 bases of the junction.